This T cell receptor (beta chain) was recovered during a study of blood T cells in healthy people across ages. Broader study findings: A roughly linear age-dependent decrease characterized TCR beta diversity per million T cells.

Note on this clonotype: The antigen is undetermined.

A second roughly 6 to 12 cycle PCR used barcoded and J-beta primers. TCRdb re-called the 5' RACE reads with MiXCR, one entry per CDR3 protein. The data show about 1.4 million distinct CDR3 sequences, approximately 59% seen once. The clonotype originates from a young man in good health. Material: blood.

In nucleotides, the CDR3 is TGTGCCAGCAGCTTAGCGACAGGGGCCGGAAACACCATATATTTT. This codes for CASSLATGAGNTIYF. The chain couples TRBV7-2 to TRBJ1-3; TRBD1 matches 8 bases. From germline, CDR1 is SGHTA and CDR2 FQGNSA. CDR3 length: 15 amino acids. V gave up 0 bases and J gave up 4 bases; unmatched junction bases: 2.